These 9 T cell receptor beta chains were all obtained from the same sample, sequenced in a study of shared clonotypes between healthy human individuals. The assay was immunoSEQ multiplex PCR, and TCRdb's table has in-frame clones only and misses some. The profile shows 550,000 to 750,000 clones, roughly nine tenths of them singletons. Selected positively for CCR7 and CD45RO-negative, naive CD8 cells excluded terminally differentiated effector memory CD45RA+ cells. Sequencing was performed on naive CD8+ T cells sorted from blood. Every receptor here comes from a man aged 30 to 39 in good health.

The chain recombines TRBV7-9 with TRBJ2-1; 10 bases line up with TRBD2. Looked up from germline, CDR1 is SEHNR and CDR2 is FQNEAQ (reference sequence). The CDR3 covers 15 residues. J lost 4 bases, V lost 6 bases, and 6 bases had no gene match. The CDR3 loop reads CASRDRLAGYNEQFF. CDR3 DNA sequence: TGTGCCAGCAGGGATCGACTAGCGGGTTACAATGAGCAGTTCTTC.

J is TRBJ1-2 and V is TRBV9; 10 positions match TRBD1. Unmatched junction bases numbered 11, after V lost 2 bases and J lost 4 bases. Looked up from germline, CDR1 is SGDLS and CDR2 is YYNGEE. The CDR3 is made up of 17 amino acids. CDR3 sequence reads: CASSVSTGTGVGYGYTF. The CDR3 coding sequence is TGTGCCAGCAGCGTTTCAACCGGGACAGGGGTTGGCTATGGCTACACCTTC.

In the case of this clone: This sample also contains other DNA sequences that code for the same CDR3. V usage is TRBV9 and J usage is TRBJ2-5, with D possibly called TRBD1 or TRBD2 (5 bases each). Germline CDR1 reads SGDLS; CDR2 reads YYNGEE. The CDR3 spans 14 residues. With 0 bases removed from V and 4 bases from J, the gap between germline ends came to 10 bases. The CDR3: CASSVAGRGETQYF. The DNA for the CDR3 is TGTGCCAGCAGCGTAGCGGGAAGGGGAGAGACCCAGTACTTC.

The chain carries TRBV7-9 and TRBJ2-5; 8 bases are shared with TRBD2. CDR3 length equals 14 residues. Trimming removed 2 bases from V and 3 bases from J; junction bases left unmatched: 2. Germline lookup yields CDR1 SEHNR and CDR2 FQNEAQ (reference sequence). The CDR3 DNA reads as TGTGCCAGCAGCTTAACTAGCGGAGAAGAGACCCAGTACTTC. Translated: CASSLTSGEETQYF.

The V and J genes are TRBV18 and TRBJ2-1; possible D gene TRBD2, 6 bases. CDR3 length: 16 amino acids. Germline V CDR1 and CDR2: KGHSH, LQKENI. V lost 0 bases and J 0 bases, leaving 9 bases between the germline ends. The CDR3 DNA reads TGTGCCAGCTCACCACCGGAGGGATCCTCCTACAATGAGCAGTTCTTC. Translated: CASSPPEGSSYNEQFF.

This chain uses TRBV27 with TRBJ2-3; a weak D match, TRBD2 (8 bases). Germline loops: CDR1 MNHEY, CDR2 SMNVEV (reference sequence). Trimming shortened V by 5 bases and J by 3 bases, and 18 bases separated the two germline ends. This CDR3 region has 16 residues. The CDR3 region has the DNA TGTGCCAGCAGTCTCGTCAGGGGGACTAGGACAGATACGCAGTATTTT. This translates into CASSLVRGTRTDTQYF.

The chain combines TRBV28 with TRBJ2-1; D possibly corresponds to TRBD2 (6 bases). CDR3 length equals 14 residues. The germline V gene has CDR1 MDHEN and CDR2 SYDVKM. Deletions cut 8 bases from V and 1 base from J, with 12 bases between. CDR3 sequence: CASWDSGSYNEQFF. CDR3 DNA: TGTGCCAGCTGGGATAGCGGTTCCTACAATGAGCAGTTCTTC.

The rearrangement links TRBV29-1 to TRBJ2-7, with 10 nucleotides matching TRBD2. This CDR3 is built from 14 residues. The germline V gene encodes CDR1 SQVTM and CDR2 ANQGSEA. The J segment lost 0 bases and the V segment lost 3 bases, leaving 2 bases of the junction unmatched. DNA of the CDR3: TGCAGCGTTGAGGCTAGCGGGAGCTCCTACGAGCAGTACTTC. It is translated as CSVEASGSSYEQYF.

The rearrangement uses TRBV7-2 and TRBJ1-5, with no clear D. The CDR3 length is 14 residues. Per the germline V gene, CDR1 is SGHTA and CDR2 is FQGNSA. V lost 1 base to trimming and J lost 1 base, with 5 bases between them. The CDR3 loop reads CASSLVLSNQPQHF. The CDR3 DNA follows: TGTGCCAGCAGCTTAGTGCTGAGCAATCAGCCCCAGCATTTT.